One TCR beta chain is described in this entry. Antigen: not known. This CDR3 is built from 14 residues. Germline loops: CDR1 MNHEY, CDR2 SVGAGI. The ends were cut back, 2 bases at V and 9 bases at J, with 14 bases in the middle. The data are from a study of response to subunit inactivated influenza vaccine. Findings and limits, study-wide: That few new T cells are recruited by each seasonal influenza vaccination was the authors' suggestion.

MiXCR, run by TCRdb on the RT-PCR reads, gives a single entry per CDR3 protein. The sample lists around 710,000 distinct CDR3 sequences, approximately 15% occurring once. Source: PBMCs from blood, taken 14 to 15 days before vaccination. The rearrangement joins TRBV6-5 to TRBJ1-5, with D possibly TRBD1 on 6 matching bases. This sequence was found in a man between 45 and 60 years old who received an inactivated influenza vaccine. Here the CDR3 DNA reads TGTGCCAGCAGTTACGTCGACAGGCTTCGGCCCCAGCATTTT. Amino acids: CASSYVDRLRPQHF.